The rows below give T cell receptor beta chains drawn from one sample of a study of cytomegalovirus exposure and HLA in healthy donors. Data came from immunoSEQ multiplex PCR; TCRdb stores just in-frame clones and leaves some out. The table lists 160,000 or so clones, roughly 84% of them singletons. The source material was PBMCs. These receptors were collected from a man between 25 and 39 years old in good health and CMV-seropositive. CDR3s include the opening cysteine and the closing phenylalanine or tryptophan. Fields, in order: D gene, clone size, V gene, J gene, CDR3 protein, CDR3 DNA. The D gene is left open where the match is weak. Not all rows give a size; the values are once, few, many and, for expanded clones, a class.

NA,NA,TRBV19,TRBJ1-5,CASTTVPNQPQHF,TGTGCCAGTACTACAGTACCAAATCAGCCCCAGCATTTT
TRBD1,NA,TRBV6-1,TRBJ1-2,CASSEGLRGPGYTF,TGTGCCAGCAGTGAAGGACTTAGGGGGCCTGGCTACACCTTC
TRBD1,NA,TRBV4-3,TRBJ2-7,CASSQDPDRGVYEQYF,TGCGCCAGCAGCCAAGATCCGGACAGGGGGGTCTACGAGCAGTACTTC
NA,few,TRBV27,TRBJ1-2,CASSYHLRPRQGDYGYTF,TGTGCCAGCAGTTATCATCTGCGGCCTCGCCAAGGGGACTATGGCTACACCTTC
TRBD1,NA,TRBV7-3,TRBJ1-1,CASSSTGTTEAFF,TGTGCCAGCAGCTCGACAGGGACCACTGAAGCTTTCTTT
TRBD1,NA,TRBV13,TRBJ1-1,CASSLEGQRTEAFF,TGTGCCAGCAGCTTAGAGGGACAGCGGACTGAAGCTTTCTTT
TRBD2,NA,TRBV7-3,TRBJ2-1,CASSLSGGPYNEQFF,TGTGCCAGCAGCCTTAGCGGGGGCCCCTACAATGAGCAGTTCTTC
NA,NA,TRBV7-8,TRBJ2-1,CASSSTTFNNEQFF,TGTGCCAGCAGCTCGACGACTTTCAACAATGAGCAGTTCTTC
TRBD1,NA,TRBV19,TRBJ1-2,CASSYGTALGYGYTF,TGTGCCAGTAGTTACGGGACAGCTCTTGGCTATGGCTACACCTTC
TRBD1,few,TRBV27,TRBJ2-3,CASSLIKGQGAGTDTQYF,TGTGCCAGCAGTTTAATCAAAGGACAGGGGGCAGGCACAGATACGCAGTATTTT
NA,NA,TRBV7-9,TRBJ2-5,CASSLVGAGAETQYF,TGTGCCAGCAGCTTAGTGGGGGCGGGGGCAGAGACCCAGTACTTC
TRBD2,NA,TRBV7-9,TRBJ2-7,CASSPRGGTEQYF,TGTGCCAGCAGCCCCCGGGGGGGTACCGAGCAGTACTTC
TRBD2,NA,TRBV27,TRBJ2-1,CASRDLWGASGNNEQFF,TGTGCCAGCAGGGACCTCTGGGGGGCTAGCGGGAATAATGAGCAGTTCTTC
NA,NA,TRBV4-1,TRBJ1-4,CASSRVTNEKLFF,TGCGCCAGCAGCCGAGTGACTAATGAAAAACTGTTTTTT
NA,NA,TRBV18,TRBJ2-7,CASSHTSYEQYF,TGTGCCAGCTCACACACGTCCTACGAGCAGTACTTC
TRBD1,NA,TRBV7-2,TRBJ1-5,CASSGQPDQPQHF,TGTGCCAGCTCGGGACAGCCGGATCAGCCCCAGCATTTT
NA,NA,TRBV30,TRBJ2-1,CAWSVEGEGRNEQFF,TGTGCCTGGAGTGTCGAGGGGGAAGGGCGCAATGAGCAGTTCTTC
TRBD1,NA,TRBV19,TRBJ1-1,CASIKTGEAFF,TGTGCCAGTATTAAGACAGGGGAAGCTTTCTTT
TRBD2,NA,TRBV7-7,TRBJ2-5,CASSPVGGQETQYF,TGTGCTAGCAGTCCCGTGGGAGGGCAAGAGACCCAGTACTTC
TRBD1,NA,TRBV11-2,TRBJ1-1,CASSPNPPGQGLGAFF,TGTGCCAGCAGCCCCAATCCTCCTGGACAGGGACTTGGAGCTTTCTTT